The T cell receptor (beta chain) under discussion was sequenced for a study of blood T cell repertoires in COVID-19. Study overall: Sources were T cells, B-cell-depleted T cells, or PBMCs; the material itself was cDNA or gDNA.

The CDR3 has 16 amino acids. The germline V and J ends were trimmed by 0 bases and 0 bases, with 9 bases remaining between them. The germline CDR1 and CDR2 sequences are SGHRS and YFSETQ. Original methodology: How many nucleated cells were present was estimated from reference gene primer amplification. Some clones are missing from TCRdb's copy, which holds only in-frame ones; the method was immunoSEQ multiplex PCR. Clone size and V and J calls were adopted from that table, with D and trimming inferred from the DNA. The sample has approximately 170,000 clones; roughly 88% are singletons. Followed over time, Seattle patients had been enrolled while infection was active.

Sequencing used peripheral blood. The J gene is TRBJ1-4, the V gene TRBV5-1; D gene ambiguous. The TCR originated in a man between 18 and 35 years old with COVID-19, enrolled during active disease. The CDR3 protein is CASSLAGTATNEKLFF. The CDR3 nucleotides read TGCGCCAGCAGCTTGGCCGGAACAGCAACTAATGAAAAACTGTTTTTT.